These T cell receptor beta chains were read from a single sample in a study of tumor and adjacent non-tumor tissue in lung cancer. TCRdb recomputed calls from the multiplex PCR reads with MiXCR, one row per CDR3 protein. The sample has about 78,000 distinct CDR3 sequences, 80% to 85% seen once; the top ten hold more than 10%. Sequencing was performed on lung tumor tissue. These receptors all stem from a woman in her forties or fifties with non-small cell lung cancer. The CDR3 runs from the conserved cysteine through the conserved F or W. Fields, in order: V gene, clone size, D gene, J gene, CDR3 protein. A D gene is named only where the DNA matches it firmly. Part of the rows lack a size; the others show once, few, many or a class for expanded clones.

v_call: TRBV6-1
clone_size: NA
d_call: NA
j_call: TRBJ1-6
cdr3_aa: CATSETVGAGSSPLHF

v_call: TRBV19
clone_size: NA
d_call: TRBD2
j_call: TRBJ2-1
cdr3_aa: CASSIGTSGSDNEQFF

v_call: TRBV11-2
clone_size: NA
d_call: NA
j_call: TRBJ2-1
cdr3_aa: CASSPSGYEEFF

v_call: TRBV4-2
clone_size: NA
d_call: NA
j_call: TRBJ1-2
cdr3_aa: CASSQGRAVRGGYTF

v_call: TRBV11-2
clone_size: large
d_call: NA
j_call: TRBJ2-2
cdr3_aa: CASSLVPGPGELFF

v_call: TRBV6-5
clone_size: NA
d_call: TRBD2
j_call: TRBJ2-7
cdr3_aa: CANWRTSGSYEQYF

v_call: TRBV29-1
clone_size: NA
d_call: TRBD1
j_call: TRBJ1-2
cdr3_aa: CSIETGGYTF

v_call: TRBV11-2
clone_size: NA
d_call: NA
j_call: TRBJ2-3
cdr3_aa: CASSLDKELAFTDTQYF

v_call: TRBV10-2
clone_size: medium-sized
d_call: TRBD2
j_call: TRBJ2-2
cdr3_aa: CASRETSGNTGELFF

v_call: TRBV11-1
clone_size: NA
d_call: NA
j_call: TRBJ2-1
cdr3_aa: CVSSLGWESYSEQFF

v_call: TRBV6-5
clone_size: NA
d_call: NA
j_call: NA
cdr3_aa: CASSPDSSSNQPQYF

v_call: TRBV6-6
clone_size: once
d_call: NA
j_call: TRBJ2-7
cdr3_aa: CASSPPGTSNEQYF

v_call: TRBV6-5
clone_size: many
d_call: NA
j_call: TRBJ2-6
cdr3_aa: CASSYSNRFSGANVLTF

v_call: TRBV12-5
clone_size: NA
d_call: TRBD2
j_call: TRBJ2-1
cdr3_aa: CVSALAGWDDEQFF

v_call: TRBV13
clone_size: NA
d_call: TRBD1
j_call: TRBJ2-7
cdr3_aa: CVSRQGGDAQYF

v_call: TRBV6-1
clone_size: NA
d_call: NA
j_call: NA
cdr3_aa: CVIGQYEQFF

v_call: TRBV7-3
clone_size: NA
d_call: TRBD2
j_call: TRBJ2-1
cdr3_aa: CASSLSWTSGRSYNEQLF

v_call: TRBV11-1
clone_size: NA
d_call: NA
j_call: TRBJ2-7
cdr3_aa: CASSRWGSSYEQYF

v_call: TRBV20-1
clone_size: once
d_call: NA
j_call: TRBJ2-5
cdr3_aa: CSASIWNQETQYF